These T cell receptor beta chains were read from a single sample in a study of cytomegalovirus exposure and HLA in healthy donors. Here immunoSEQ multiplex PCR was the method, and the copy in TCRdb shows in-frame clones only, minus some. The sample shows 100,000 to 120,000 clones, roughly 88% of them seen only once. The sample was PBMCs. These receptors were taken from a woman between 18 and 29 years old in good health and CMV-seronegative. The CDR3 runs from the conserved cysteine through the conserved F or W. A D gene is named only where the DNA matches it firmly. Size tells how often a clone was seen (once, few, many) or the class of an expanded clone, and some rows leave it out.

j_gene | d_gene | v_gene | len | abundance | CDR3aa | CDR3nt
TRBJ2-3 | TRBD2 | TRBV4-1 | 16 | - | CASSHHLAESTDTQYF | TGCGCCAGCAGCCATCACCTAGCGGAAAGCACAGATACGCAGTATTTT
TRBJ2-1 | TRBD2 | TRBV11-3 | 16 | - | CASSLGLSGGYNEQFF | TGTGCCAGCAGCTTAGGTCTCAGCGGGGGGTACAATGAGCAGTTCTTC
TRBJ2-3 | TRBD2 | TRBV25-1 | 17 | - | CASSELASGSSTDTQYF | TGTGCCAGCAGTGAACTGGCTAGCGGCTCTAGCACAGATACGCAGTATTTT
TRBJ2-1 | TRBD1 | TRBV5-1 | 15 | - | CASSLGGQTYNEQFF | TGCGCCAGCAGCTTAGGGGGACAGACTTACAATGAGCAGTTCTTC
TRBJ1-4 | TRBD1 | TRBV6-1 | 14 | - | CASRAGGLDEKLFF | TGTGCCAGCAGGGCAGGGGGCTTGGATGAAAAACTGTTTTTT
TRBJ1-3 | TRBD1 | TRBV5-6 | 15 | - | CASQPAGGEGNTIYF | TGTGCCAGCCAACCCGCAGGGGGCGAAGGAAACACCATATATTTT
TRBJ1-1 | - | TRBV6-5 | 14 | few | CASSLSGENTEAFF | TGTGCCAGCAGTCTCTCAGGGGAGAACACTGAAGCTTTCTTT
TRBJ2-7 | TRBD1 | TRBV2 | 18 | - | CASFGRTGGQTRTYEQYF | TGTGCCAGCTTTGGGAGAACAGGGGGCCAGACCAGGACCTACGAGCAGTACTTC
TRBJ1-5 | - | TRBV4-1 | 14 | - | CASSQGQNNQPQHF | TGCGCCAGCAGCCAAGGACAGAATAATCAGCCCCAGCATTTT
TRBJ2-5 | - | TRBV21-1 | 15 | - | CASSTRCGRRETQYF | TGTGCCAGCAGCACACGGTGCGGACGGAGGGAGACCCAGTACTTC
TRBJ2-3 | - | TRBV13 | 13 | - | CASTGSGTDTQYF | TGTGCCAGCACAGGGTCTGGCACAGATACGCAGTATTTT
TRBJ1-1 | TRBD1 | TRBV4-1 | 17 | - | CASSQELTTGGNTEAFF | TGCGCCAGCAGCCAAGAACTGACGACAGGGGGGAACACTGAAGCTTTCTTT
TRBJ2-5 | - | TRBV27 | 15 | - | CASSFVYHAQETQYF | TGTGCCAGCAGTTTCGTCTACCACGCCCAAGAGACCCAGTACTTC
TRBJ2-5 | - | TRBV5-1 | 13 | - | CASSTGNQETQYF | TGCGCCAGCAGCACCGGGAATCAAGAGACCCAGTACTTC
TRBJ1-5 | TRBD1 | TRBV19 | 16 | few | CASSIGDRASNQPQHF | TGTGCCAGTAGTATAGGGGACAGGGCTAGCAATCAGCCCCAGCATTTT
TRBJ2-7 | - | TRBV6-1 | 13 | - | CASSKQEYLLSNF | TGTGCCAGCAGCAAACAGGAATATCTCCTTTCGAACTTC
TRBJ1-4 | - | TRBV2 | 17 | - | CASSEALPGATNEKLFF | TGTGCCAGCAGTGAAGCGCTTCCGGGGGCAACTAATGAAAAACTGTTTTTT
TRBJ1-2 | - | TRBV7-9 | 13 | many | CASSLPSNYGYTF | TGTGCCAGCAGCTTACCGAGTAACTATGGCTACACCTTC
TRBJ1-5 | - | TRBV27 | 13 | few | CASSSDSHQPQHF | TGTGCCAGCAGTTCGGACTCTCATCAGCCCCAGCATTTT
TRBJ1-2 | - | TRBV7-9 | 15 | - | CASSPPGEGYYGYTF | TGTGCCAGCAGCCCACCGGGGGAGGGCTACTATGGCTACACCTTC
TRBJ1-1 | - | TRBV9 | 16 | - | CASSAAGLAMNTEAFF | TGTGCCAGCAGCGCCGCAGGGTTGGCAATGAACACTGAAGCTTTCTTT
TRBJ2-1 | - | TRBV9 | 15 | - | CASSVEGRGSDEQFF | TGTGCCAGCAGCGTAGAGGGCAGGGGAAGCGATGAGCAGTTCTTC